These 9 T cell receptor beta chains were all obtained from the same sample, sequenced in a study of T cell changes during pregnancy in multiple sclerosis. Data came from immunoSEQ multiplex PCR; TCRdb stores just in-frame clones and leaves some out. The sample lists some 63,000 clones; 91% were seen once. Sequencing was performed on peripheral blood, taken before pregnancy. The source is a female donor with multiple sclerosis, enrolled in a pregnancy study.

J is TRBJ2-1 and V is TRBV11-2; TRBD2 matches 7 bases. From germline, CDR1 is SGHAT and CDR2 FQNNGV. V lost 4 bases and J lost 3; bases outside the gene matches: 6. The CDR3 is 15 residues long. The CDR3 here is CASSSWTSYYNEQFF. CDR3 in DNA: TGTGCCAGCAGCTCTTGGACTAGTTACTACAATGAGCAGTTCTTC.

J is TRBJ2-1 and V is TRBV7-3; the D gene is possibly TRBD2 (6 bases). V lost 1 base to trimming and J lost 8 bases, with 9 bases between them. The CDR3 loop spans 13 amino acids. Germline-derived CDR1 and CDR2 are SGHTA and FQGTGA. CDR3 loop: CASSLIGGDEQFF. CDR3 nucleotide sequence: TGTGCCAGCAGCTTAATAGGAGGGGATGAGCAGTTCTTC.

This CDR3 is CASSRPGQGIYEQYF. CDR3 bases: TGTGCCAGTAGCCGACCGGGACAGGGGATTTACGAGCAGTACTTC. V and J are TRBV19 and TRBJ2-7; 10 nucleotides match TRBD1. The ends lost 6 bases at V and 4 bases at J; junction bases unmatched: 9. The CDR3 is made up of 15 amino acids. Germline CDR1 is LNHDA and CDR2 is SQIVND (reference sequence).

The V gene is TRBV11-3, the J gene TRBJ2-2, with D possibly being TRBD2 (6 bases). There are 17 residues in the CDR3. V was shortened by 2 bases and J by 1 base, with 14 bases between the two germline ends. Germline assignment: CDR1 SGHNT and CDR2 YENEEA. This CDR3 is CASSLHRGGVNTGELFF. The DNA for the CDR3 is TGTGCCAGCAGCTTACACCGCGGCGGGGTGAACACCGGGGAGCTGTTTTTT.

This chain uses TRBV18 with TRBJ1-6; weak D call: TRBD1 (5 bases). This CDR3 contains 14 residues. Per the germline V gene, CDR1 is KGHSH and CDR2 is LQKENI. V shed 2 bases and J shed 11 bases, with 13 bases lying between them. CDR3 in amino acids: CASSPDRNRAPLHF. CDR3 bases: TGTGCCAGCTCACCAGACAGAAATAGGGCACCCCTCCACTTT.

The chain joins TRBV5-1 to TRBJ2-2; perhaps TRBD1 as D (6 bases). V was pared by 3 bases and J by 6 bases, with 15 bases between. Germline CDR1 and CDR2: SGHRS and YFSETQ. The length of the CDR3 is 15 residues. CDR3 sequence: CASSSVRGIAGELFF. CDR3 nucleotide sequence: TGCGCCAGCAGCTCTGTCAGGGGTATCGCCGGGGAGCTGTTTTTT.

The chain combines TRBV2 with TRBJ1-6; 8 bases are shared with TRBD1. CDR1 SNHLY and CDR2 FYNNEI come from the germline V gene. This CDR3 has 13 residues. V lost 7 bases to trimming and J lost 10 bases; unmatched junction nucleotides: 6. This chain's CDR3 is CASKGQGGSPLHF. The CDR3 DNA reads TGTGCCAGCAAAGGACAGGGCGGGTCACCCCTCCACTTT. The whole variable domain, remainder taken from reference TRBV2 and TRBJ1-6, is EPEVTQTPSHQVTQMGQEVILRCVPISNHLYFYWYRQILGQKVEFLVSFYNNEISEKSEIFDDQFSVERPDGSNFTLKIRSTKLEDSAMYFCASKGQGGSPLHFGNGTRLTVT.

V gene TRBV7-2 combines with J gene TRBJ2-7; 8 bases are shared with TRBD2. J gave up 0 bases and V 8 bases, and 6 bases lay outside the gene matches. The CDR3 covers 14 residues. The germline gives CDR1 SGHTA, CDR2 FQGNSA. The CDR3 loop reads CASGIAGPSYEQYF. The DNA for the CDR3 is TGTGCCAGCGGCATAGCGGGGCCCTCCTACGAGCAGTACTTC. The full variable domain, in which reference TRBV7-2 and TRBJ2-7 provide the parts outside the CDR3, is GAGVSQSPSNKVTEKGKDVELRCDPISGHTALYWYRQSLGQGLEFLIYFQGNSAPDKSGLPSDRFSAERTGGSVSTLTIQRTQQEDSAVYLCASGIAGPSYEQYFGPGTRLTVT.

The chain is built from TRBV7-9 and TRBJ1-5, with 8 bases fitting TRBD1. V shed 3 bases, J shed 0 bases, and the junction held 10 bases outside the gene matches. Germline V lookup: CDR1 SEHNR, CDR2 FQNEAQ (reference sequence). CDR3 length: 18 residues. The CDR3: CASSFPGGAWYSNQPQHF. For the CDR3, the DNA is TGTGCCAGCAGCTTCCCAGGGGGCGCTTGGTATAGCAATCAGCCCCAGCATTTT.